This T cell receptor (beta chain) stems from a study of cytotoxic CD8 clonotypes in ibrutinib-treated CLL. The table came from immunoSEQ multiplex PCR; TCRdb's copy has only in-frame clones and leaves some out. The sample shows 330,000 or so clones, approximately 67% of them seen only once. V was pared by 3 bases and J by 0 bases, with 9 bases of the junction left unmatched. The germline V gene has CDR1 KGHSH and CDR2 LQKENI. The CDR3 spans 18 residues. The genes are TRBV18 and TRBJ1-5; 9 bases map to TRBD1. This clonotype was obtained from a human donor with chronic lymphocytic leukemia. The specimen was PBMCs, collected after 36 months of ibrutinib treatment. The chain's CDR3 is CASSPYGTGPYSNQPQHF. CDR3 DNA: TGTGCCAGCTCACCGTACGGGACAGGGCCTTATAGCAATCAGCCCCAGCATTTT.